These 27 T cell receptor beta chains came from one sample sequenced in a study of cytomegalovirus exposure and HLA in healthy donors. Use of 60 Vbeta and 13 Jbeta primers characterized the PCR. This table comes from immunoSEQ multiplex PCR, and its TCRdb copy is limited to in-frame clones, with some not included. The sample comprises 150,000 or so clones, 74% of which are singletons, and around 1.9% rests with the top ten. Sequenced material: PBMCs. These receptors were taken from a man aged 25 to 45 in good health and CMV-seronegative.

V usage is TRBV30 and J usage is TRBJ1-2; tentatively, D is TRBD1 (6 bases). Trimming left V 5 bases short and J 4 bases short, with 17 bases between. This CDR3 spans 14 amino acids. The germline CDR1 and CDR2 sequences are GTSNPN and SVGIG (reference sequence). DNA of the CDR3: TGTGCCTGGGGGAAGCCCCAGGGGACCTATGGCTACACCTTC. Amino acid sequence: CAWGKPQGTYGYTF. Drawing the rest from reference TRBV30 and TRBJ1-2, the complete variable domain is SQTIHQWPATLVQPVGSPLSLECTVEGTSNPNLYWYRQAAGRGLQLLFYSVGIGQISSEVPQNLSASRPQDRQFILSSKKLLLSDSGFYLCAWGKPQGTYGYTFGSGTRLTVV.

The chain links TRBV28 to TRBJ1-1; D unresolved. This CDR3 spans 12 amino acids. Germline values: CDR1 MDHEN, CDR2 SYDVKM. The V gene lost 7 bases and the J gene lost 4 bases, with 10 bases spanning the gap. CDR3 bases: TGTGCCAGCAAAGACTCTACCACTGAAGCTTTCTTT. Translating it yields CASKDSTTEAFF.

J is TRBJ2-5 and V is TRBV15; TRBD1 matches 7 bases. CDR3 size: 14 residues. V gave up 4 bases and J gave up 5 bases; unmatched junction bases: 7. Per the germline V gene, CDR1 is LNHNV and CDR2 is YYDKDF (reference sequence). The CDR3 DNA follows: TGTGCCACCAGCATCGACAGGGCTGGTGAGACCCAGTACTTC. It encodes CATSIDRAGETQYF. Together with reference TRBV15 and TRBJ2-5, the CDR3 gives the full variable domain: DAMVIQNPRYQVTQFGKPVTLSCSQTLNHNVMYWYQQKSSQAPKLLFHYYDKDFNNEADTPDNFQSRRPNTSFCFLDIRSPGLGDTAMYLCATSIDRAGETQYFGPGTRLLVL.

The gene calls are TRBV19 and TRBJ2-1; TRBD2 is a possible D gene (5 bases). V shed 6 bases and J shed 5 bases, with 11 bases lying between them. Germline-derived CDR1 and CDR2 are LNHDA and SQIVND (reference sequence). The CDR3 is made up of 13 amino acids. The CDR3 region is CASRERANNEQFF. The DNA for the CDR3 is TGTGCCAGTAGGGAGAGGGCTAACAATGAGCAGTTCTTC.

The chain couples TRBV7-9 to TRBJ1-4; a weak D match, TRBD1 (5 bases). The germline V and J ends were trimmed by 6 bases and 6 bases, with 11 bases remaining between them. This CDR3 region has 13 residues. Germline CDR1 is SEHNR and CDR2 is FQNEAQ (reference sequence). CDR3 nucleotides: TGTGCCAGCAGTAAGGGGTCGTATGAAAAACTGTTTTTT. The encoded protein is CASSKGSYEKLFF.

The chain recombines TRBV7-9 with TRBJ2-1; no clear D. The V gene's germline CDR1 is SEHNR and CDR2 FQNEAQ (reference sequence). The ends were cut back, 0 bases at V and 8 bases at J, with 8 bases in the middle. The CDR3 sequence is 13 residues long. The CDR3 DNA reads TGTGCCAGCAGCTTAGCCGGGTTCCATGAGCAGTTCTTC. As protein: CASSLAGFHEQFF.

The rearrangement joins TRBV25-1 to TRBJ1-2, with 10 bases matching TRBD1. The CDR3 totals 14 residues. V lost 4 bases to trimming and J lost 4 bases; unmatched junction nucleotides: 3. CDR1 MGHDK and CDR2 SYGVNS come from the germline V gene. DNA of the CDR3: TGTGCCAGCAGTGGAGACAGGGGGCTCTATGGCTACACCTTC. It yields the protein CASSGDRGLYGYTF.

The genes are TRBV19 and TRBJ2-1, with D perhaps TRBD1 (6 bases). The CDR3 sequence is 14 residues long. V was shortened by 4 bases and J by 2 bases, with 9 bases between the two germline ends. Per the germline V gene, CDR1 is LNHDA and CDR2 is SQIVND (reference sequence). This chain's CDR3 is CASSNRVTYNEQFF. The CDR3 nucleotides are TGTGCCAGTAGTAACAGGGTGACCTACAATGAGCAGTTCTTC. Combining the CDR3 with reference TRBV19 and TRBJ2-1 gives the whole variable domain DGGITQSPKYLFRKEGQNVTLSCEQNLNHDAMYWYRQDPGQGLRLIYYSQIVNDFQKGDIAEGYSVSREKKESFPLTVTSAQKNPTAFYLCASSNRVTYNEQFFGPGTRLTVL.

This clone showed up just once. The genes are TRBV9 and TRBJ2-7; D not certain. Between the trimmed V and J ends, which lost 0 bases and 0 bases, there was a span of 7 bases. Per the germline V gene, CDR1 is SGDLS and CDR2 is YYNGEE. The CDR3 contains 14 residues. This CDR3 reads CASSVAGHSYEQYF. The CDR3 DNA reads as TGTGCCAGCAGCGTAGCAGGCCACTCCTACGAGCAGTACTTC.

The chain uses TRBV28 and TRBJ2-7; D perhaps matches TRBD1 (6 bases). The CDR3 extends over 15 amino acids. V was pared by 5 bases and J by 2 bases, with 16 bases between. The germline gives CDR1 MDHEN, CDR2 SYDVKM. The CDR3 reads CASSPQDRRTYEQYF. DNA of the CDR3: TGTGCCAGCAGTCCGCAAGACAGGCGCACCTACGAGCAGTACTTC. Drawing the rest from reference TRBV28 and TRBJ2-7, the complete variable domain is DVKVTQSSRYLVKRTGEKVFLECVQDMDHENMFWYRQDPGLGLRLIYFSYDVKMKEKGDIPEGYSVSREKKERFSLILESASTNQTSMYLCASSPQDRRTYEQYFGPGTRLTVT.

V usage is TRBV4-3 and J usage is TRBJ1-2; the D is unclear. The CDR3 runs 15 residues. V gave up 0 bases and J gave up 7 bases, with 15 bases separating them. Looked up from germline, CDR1 is LGHNA and CDR2 is YSLEER. The CDR3 loop is CASSQDRQARGGYTF. Here the CDR3 DNA reads TGCGCCAGCAGCCAAGATCGGCAGGCCCGGGGTGGCTACACCTTC.

The genes are TRBV2 and TRBJ1-2, with unresolved D. Germline CDR1 SNHLY, CDR2 FYNNEI. V lost 10 bases to trimming and J lost 1 base, with 13 bases between them. The CDR3 runs to 13 residues. The CDR3 sequence: CATSGRNNYGYTF. DNA of the CDR3: TGTGCCACATCTGGGCGAAATAACTATGGCTACACCTTC. The full variable domain, completed using reference TRBV2 and TRBJ1-2, is EPEVTQTPSHQVTQMGQEVILRCVPISNHLYFYWYRQILGQKVEFLVSFYNNEISEKSEIFDDQFSVERPDGSNFTLKIRSTKLEDSAMYFCATSGRNNYGYTFGSGTRLTVV.

The gene calls are TRBV4-3 and TRBJ1-5; 10 positions agree with TRBD1. The CDR3 has 14 amino acids. With 4 bases clipped from V and 5 bases from J, the junction kept 2 bases outside the gene matches. Germline CDR1 LGHNA, CDR2 YSLEER. CDR3 sequence (DNA): TGCGCCAGCAGCCCGACAGGGGGCGATCAGCCCCAGCATTTT. It encodes CASSPTGGDQPQHF.

The V gene is TRBV5-1, the J gene TRBJ2-7; TRBD1 agrees at 10 bases. Germline CDR1 and CDR2: SGHRS and YFSETQ. The CDR3 has 14 residues. With 0 bases clipped from V and 4 bases from J, the junction kept 1 base outside the gene matches. CDR3 DNA: TGCGCCAGCAGCTTGGGGACAGGGGGTTACGAGCAGTACTTC. The encoded protein is CASSLGTGGYEQYF.

The count of this clone is one. The chain has TRBV11-1 and TRBJ1-2, with 12 bases matching TRBD1. This CDR3 comprises 17 residues. Unmatched junction bases numbered 9, after V lost 5 bases and J lost 2 bases. CDR1 SGHAT and CDR2 FQDESV come from the germline V gene (reference sequence). For the CDR3, the DNA is TGTGCCAGCAGCCCCCGGGACAGGGGGCCTCAAAACTATGGCTACACCTTC. Translation gives CASSPRDRGPQNYGYTF. Full variable domain (rest looked up from reference TRBV11-1 and TRBJ1-2): EAEVAQSPRYKITEKSQAVAFWCDPISGHATLYWYRQILGQGPELLVQFQDESVVDDSQLPKDRFSAERLKGVDSTLKIQPAELGDSAMYLCASSPRDRGPQNYGYTFGSGTRLTVV.

The chain carries TRBV5-4 and TRBJ2-1, with TRBD2 identical over 12 bases. CDR1 and CDR2 from the germline V gene are SGHNT and YYREEE (reference sequence). The length of the CDR3 is 17 residues. Unmatched junction bases numbered 12, after V lost 2 bases and J lost 9 bases. CDR3 residues: CASSFALLAGGQGEQFF. The CDR3 DNA reads as TGTGCCAGCAGCTTCGCACTCCTAGCGGGGGGGCAGGGTGAGCAGTTCTTC.

The chain carries TRBV5-8 and TRBJ2-7; D remains ambiguous. Trimming left V 0 bases short and J 6 bases short, with 7 bases between. The V gene's germline CDR1 is SGHTS and CDR2 YDEGEE. The CDR3 runs to 12 residues. This CDR3 is CASSLGSPEQYF. The CDR3 DNA reads as TGTGCCAGCAGCTTGGGGAGCCCCGAGCAGTACTTC.

The chain recombines TRBV10-3 with TRBJ1-5; TRBD1 agrees at 8 bases. This CDR3 region has 14 residues. Trimming took 0 bases from V and 7 from J; bases not matched to a gene: 2. The germline V gene has CDR1 ENHRY and CDR2 SYGVKD. CDR3 in amino acids: CAISESDRGQPQHF. The CDR3 DNA reads as TGTGCCATCAGTGAGTCCGACAGGGGCCAGCCCCAGCATTTT.

This sequence joins TRBV15 and TRBJ1-2, with 8 bases identical to TRBD1. The CDR3 has 15 amino acids. V shed 1 base, J shed 8 bases, and the junction held 9 bases outside the gene matches. Per the germline V gene, CDR1 is LNHNV and CDR2 is YYDKDF (reference sequence). DNA of the CDR3: TGTGCCACCAGCAGAGTCACCGGACAGGGCGGGGGCTACACCTTC. Its protein product is CATSRVTGQGGGYTF.

The chain has TRBV12-5 and TRBJ2-7; TRBD1 aligns across 7 bases. Losses at the gene ends were 3 bases for V and 5 bases for J; bases not matched to a gene: 4. This CDR3 is 13 amino acids long. CDR1 is LGHNT, CDR2 FRNRAP, per germline. As DNA, the CDR3 is TGTGCTAGTGGTTTCCGGGACAGCAACGAGCAGTACTTC. Protein sequence: CASGFRDSNEQYF. The whole variable domain, filled in from reference TRBV12-5 and TRBJ2-7, reads DARVTQTPRHKVTEMGQEVTMRCQPILGHNTVFWYRQTMMQGLELLAYFRNRAPLDDSGMPKDRFSAEMPDATLATLKIQPSEPRDSAVYFCASGFRDSNEQYFGPGTRLTVT.

This clone was found a few times. This chain connects TRBV5-1 to TRBJ1-1; D is undetermined. Germline V gene data show CDR1 as SGHRS and CDR2 as YFSETQ. The CDR3 covers 15 residues. V dropped 9 bases and J dropped 4 bases, with 22 bases sitting between them. This CDR3 reads CATSVTHGGGTEAFF. The CDR3 DNA sequence: TGCGCCACCTCCGTGACCCACGGTGGAGGCACTGAAGCTTTCTTT.

The V gene is TRBV4-2, the J gene TRBJ2-3; 10 nucleotides match TRBD2. Germline CDR1 reads LGHNA; CDR2 reads YNFKEQ. The ends lost 2 bases at V and 2 bases at J; junction bases unmatched: 10. The CDR3 covers 18 residues. In DNA form, the CDR3 reads TGTGCCAGCAGCCAACAAGGGGGCGGACTAGCGGCCACAGATACGCAGTATTTT. Translated, it gives CASSQQGGGLAATDTQYF.

The rearrangement links TRBV19 to TRBJ2-7, with 7 bases identical to TRBD1. The J segment lost 3 bases and the V segment lost 4 bases, leaving 9 bases of the junction unmatched. Germline V CDR1 and CDR2: LNHDA, SQIVND (reference sequence). CDR3 size: 15 residues. CDR3: CASSTPGQSLYEQYF. CDR3 nucleotide sequence: TGTGCCAGTAGTACTCCGGGACAGAGCCTCTACGAGCAGTACTTC.

The chain is built from TRBV4-2 and TRBJ1-5; possible D gene TRBD1, 6 bases. The CDR3 spans 15 residues. V was trimmed by 0 bases and J by 9 bases, leaving 15 bases between them. Germline CDR1 is LGHNA and CDR2 is YNFKEQ. CDR3 sequence: CASSQDEAGARPQHF. DNA for the CDR3: TGTGCCAGCAGCCAAGATGAGGCGGGGGCGAGGCCCCAGCATTTT.

This chain uses TRBV6-1 with TRBJ2-3, with D perhaps TRBD1 (6 bases). The CDR3 is 14 residues long. The V and J ends lost 5 bases and 1 base respectively, with 10 bases between them. CDR1 and CDR2 from the germline V gene are MNHNS and SASEGT. The CDR3 protein is CASSWAGGTDTQYF. CDR3 bases: TGTGCCAGCAGTTGGGCAGGGGGCACAGATACGCAGTATTTT.

The chain is built from TRBV28 and TRBJ1-1; the D gene is possibly TRBD1 (5 bases). The CDR3 length is 16 residues. V lost 2 bases, J lost 1 base, and 14 bases lay in between. CDR1 is MDHEN and CDR2 is SYDVKM in the germline V gene. The CDR3 sequence: CASSLAATAENTEAFF. For the CDR3, the DNA is TGTGCCAGCAGTTTAGCTGCGACAGCAGAGAACACTGAAGCTTTCTTT.

This clone was seen once. The junction and the germline gene differ at one end; a read error may be behind it. The rearrangement links TRBV7-9 to TRBJ2-7; D is possibly TRBD1 (6 bases). This CDR3 region has 16 residues. Germline assignment: CDR1 SEHNR and CDR2 FQNEAQ (reference sequence). The CDR3 loop reads CSSSSAGQSSSYEQYF. Here the CDR3 DNA reads TGTTCCAGCAGCTCAGCCGGACAGTCCAGCTCCTACGAGCAGTACTTC.